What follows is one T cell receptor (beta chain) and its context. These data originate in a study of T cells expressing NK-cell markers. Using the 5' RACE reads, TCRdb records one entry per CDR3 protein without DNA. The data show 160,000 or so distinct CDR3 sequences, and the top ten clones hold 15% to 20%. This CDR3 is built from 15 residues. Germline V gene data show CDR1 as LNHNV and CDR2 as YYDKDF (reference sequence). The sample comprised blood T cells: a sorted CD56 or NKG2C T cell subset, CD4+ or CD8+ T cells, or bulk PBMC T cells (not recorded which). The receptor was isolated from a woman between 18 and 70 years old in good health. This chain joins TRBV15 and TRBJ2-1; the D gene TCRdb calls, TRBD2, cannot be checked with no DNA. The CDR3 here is CATSRPGTSGNEQFF.